This T cell receptor beta chain was sequenced for a study of OX40 agonist ivuxolimab in advanced cancers. Background on the study: Subjects had a mean age of about 60 years, with a range of 23 to 79; almost 85% were male. Therapy given before enrollment (anti-PD-1, anti-PD-L1 or anti-CTLA-4) was allowed, and 40% to 45% had some.

People who had autoimmune disease history or systemic immunosuppression were excluded. The V segment lost 5 bases and the J segment 7 bases; nucleotides outside the gene matches: 9. There are 15 residues in the CDR3. Per germline, CDR1 WSHSY and CDR2 SAAADI. Produced via immunoSEQ multiplex PCR; TCRdb's table is partial and in-frame only. The sample has fewer than 90,000 clones, roughly 90% seen once. The V and J genes are TRBV10-2 and TRBJ1-5; the match to TRBD1 covers 9 bases. The receptor comes from an adult with an advanced solid tumor such as melanoma, head and neck, liver or kidney cancer. This specimen consisted of CD4+ or CD8+ T cells sorted from blood, obtained in a trial of the OX40 agonist ivuxolimab. This CDR3 reads CASSTDRGSGQPQHF. The CDR3 bases are TGCGCCAGCAGTACCGACAGGGGGAGTGGGCAGCCCCAGCATTTT.